Each of the 19 T cell receptor beta chains below was sequenced from the same sample in a study of cytomegalovirus exposure and HLA in healthy donors. Both 60 Vbeta primers and 13 Jbeta primers went into the PCR. TCRdb's table, derived via immunoSEQ multiplex PCR, lists solely in-frame clones and lacks some. This sample's clone table lists about 58,000 clones. Sequences were obtained from PBMCs. These receptors were taken from a woman aged 18-29 years in good health and CMV-seronegative.

CDR3 sequence reads: CASSEAGEPNEQFF. As DNA, the CDR3 is TGTGCCAGCAGTGAAGCGGGAGAGCCCAATGAGCAGTTCTTC. The chain employs TRBV6-1 and TRBJ2-1; TRBD2 is a possible D gene (5 bases). Germline V gene sequence: CDR1 MNHNS, CDR2 SASEGT. The CDR3 consists of 14 residues. V shed 0 bases and J shed 6 bases, with 9 bases lying between them.

The genes are TRBV19 and TRBJ2-1, with D perhaps TRBD1 (6 bases). V shed 3 bases and J shed 6 bases, with 15 bases lying between them. The CDR3 totals 15 residues. The germline gives CDR1 LNHDA, CDR2 SQIVND (reference sequence). The chain's CDR3 is CASSIGAGVGNEQFF. In DNA, the CDR3 is TGTGCCAGTAGTATTGGGGCAGGGGTGGGCAATGAGCAGTTCTTC.

This chain links TRBV5-1 with TRBJ1-2, with TRBD1 matching over 9 bases. Germline CDR1 reads SGHRS; CDR2 reads YFSETQ. The ends lost 3 bases at V and 4 bases at J; junction bases unmatched: 4. CDR3 length equals 14 residues. CDR3 loop: CASSSDRGTYGYTF. The CDR3 nucleotides are TGCGCCAGCAGCTCCGACAGGGGGACCTATGGCTACACCTTC.

This chain joins TRBV29-1 and TRBJ1-2; the D gene is possibly TRBD1 (5 bases). This CDR3 spans 13 amino acids. Germline assignment: CDR1 SQVTM and CDR2 ANQGSEA. V was clipped by 7 bases and J by 4 bases, with 16 bases between them. The CDR3 DNA reads as TGCAGCGCATTCGTCCCAGACAGCTATGGCTACACCTTC. Protein sequence: CSAFVPDSYGYTF.

The V call is TRBV7-9, the J call TRBJ1-2; D gene ambiguous. The CDR3 totals 14 residues. V lost 4 bases and J 5 bases, leaving 14 bases between the germline ends. The germline CDR1 and CDR2 sequences are SEHNR and FQNEAQ (reference sequence). CDR3 protein: CASSSTAVGYGYTF. For the CDR3, the DNA is TGTGCCAGCAGCTCTACAGCAGTGGGTTATGGCTACACCTTC.

The chain's CDR3 is CASSLLVSGGDAYEQYF. CDR3 DNA: TGCGCCAGCAGCTTGCTTGTAAGCGGGGGAGACGCCTACGAGCAGTACTTC. The chain carries TRBV5-1 and TRBJ2-7; 8 bases align to TRBD2. There are 17 residues in the CDR3. From germline, CDR1 is SGHRS and CDR2 YFSETQ. The junction had 11 bases not matched to a gene; V was cut back by 1 base and J by 2 bases.

This chain links TRBV4-1 with TRBJ1-5; TRBD1 matches 11 bases. CDR3 length: 15 residues. Trimming removed 4 bases from V and 5 bases from J; junction bases left unmatched: 4. Germline lookup yields CDR1 MGHRA and CDR2 YSYEKL. The CDR3 protein is CASSPRTGGDQPQHF. CDR3 in DNA: TGCGCCAGCAGCCCACGGACAGGGGGCGATCAGCCCCAGCATTTT.

The gene calls are TRBV28 and TRBJ1-3, with a weak D call TRBD1 (6 bases). There are 12 residues in the CDR3. Per the germline V gene, CDR1 is MDHEN and CDR2 is SYDVKM. Trimming removed 6 bases from V and 9 bases from J, with 12 bases in between. The CDR3 loop is CASRAGGATIYF. The CDR3 nucleotides are TGTGCCAGCAGGGCCGGGGGGGCCACCATATATTTT.

Judged by frequency, this clone is medium-sized (0.01 to 0.1%). The V gene is TRBV6-1, the J gene TRBJ1-4, with 12 nucleotides matching TRBD1. Looked up from germline, CDR1 is MNHNS and CDR2 is SASEGT. The ends lost 11 bases at V and 6 bases at J; junction bases unmatched: 7. The CDR3 is 14 amino acids. The CDR3 nucleotides are TGTGCCGGGGGGACAGGGGGCGGCGATGAAAAACTGTTTTTT. As protein: CAGGTGGGDEKLFF.

The CDR3 DNA reads TGTGCCAGCAGTGGGCGGACAGGGGATAGCACCGGGGAGCTGTTTTTT. Protein product: CASSGRTGDSTGELFF. This rearrangement joins TRBV6-6 to TRBJ2-2, with TRBD1 matching 9 bases. The J segment lost 4 bases and the V segment lost 5 bases, leaving 8 bases of the junction unmatched. Per germline, CDR1 MNHNY and CDR2 SVGAGI (reference sequence). This CDR3 spans 16 amino acids.

This sequence joins TRBV5-1 and TRBJ1-2; no reliable D call. Trimming left V 1 base short and J 4 bases short, with 11 bases between. CDR1 SGHRS and CDR2 YFSETQ come from the germline V gene. CDR3 length equals 14 residues. The CDR3 bases are TGCGCCAGCAGCTTGTCAGGATTAGGCTATGGCTACACCTTC. Translating gives CASSLSGLGYGYTF.

The rearrangement links TRBV5-5 to TRBJ1-1; the D is unclear. Germline loops: CDR1 SGHKS, CDR2 YYEKEE (reference sequence). Trimming took 5 bases from V and 0 from J, leaving 14 bases between them. The length of the CDR3 is 15 residues. CDR3 loop: CASSFVLLLNTEAFF. DNA of the CDR3: TGTGCCAGCAGTTTCGTACTATTACTGAACACTGAAGCTTTCTTT.

V is TRBV7-2 and J is TRBJ1-4; 7 nucleotides match TRBD1. Germline CDR1 is SGHTA and CDR2 is FQGNSA. The CDR3 has 15 residues. J gave up 8 bases and V 5 bases, and 11 bases lay outside the gene matches. The CDR3 protein is CASSTPGGGREKLFF. As DNA, the CDR3 is TGTGCCAGCAGCACCCCTGGAGGGGGCAGAGAAAAACTGTTTTTT.

The chain links TRBV5-6 to TRBJ1-2; 7 bases align to TRBD1. The CDR3 is made up of 15 amino acids. In germline, CDR1 is SGHDT, CDR2 YYEEEE. Trimming at V came to 5 bases and at J to 4 bases, leaving 11 bases not matched to a gene. CDR3 DNA sequence: TGTGCCAGCAGTCTTGCTGGTCCAGGGGGCTATGGCTACACCTTC. Encoded protein: CASSLAGPGGYGYTF.

J is TRBJ1-2 and V is TRBV7-6; the D is unclear. The CDR3 is made up of 14 amino acids. V was trimmed by 0 bases and J by 4 bases, leaving 9 bases between them. Per germline, CDR1 SGHVS and CDR2 FNYEAQ. In DNA, the CDR3 is TGTGCCAGCAGCTTAGCGATGGGAGGCTATGGCTACACCTTC. Amino acids: CASSLAMGGYGYTF.

V usage is TRBV7-9 and J usage is TRBJ2-7, with 8 bases lining up with TRBD1. The germline CDR1 and CDR2 sequences are SEHNR and FQNEAQ (reference sequence). V was clipped by 5 bases and J by 2 bases; unmatched bases: 8. The CDR3 totals 15 residues. CDR3 protein: CASSLWTGPTYEQYF. The DNA of the CDR3 is TGTGCCAGCAGCCTATGGACAGGGCCAACCTACGAGCAGTACTTC.

This rearrangement joins TRBV7-9 to TRBJ1-3; the D gene is possibly TRBD1 (6 bases). Per germline, CDR1 SEHNR and CDR2 FQNEAQ (reference sequence). The CDR3 spans 15 residues. V was trimmed by 5 bases and J by 0 bases, leaving 11 bases between them. The CDR3 bases are TGTGCCAGCAGCCGACAGGAAAGCTCTGGAAACACCATATATTTT. This codes for CASSRQESSGNTIYF.

The V call is TRBV5-1, the J call TRBJ1-2; D possibly corresponds to TRBD1 (5 bases). Germline values: CDR1 SGHRS, CDR2 YFSETQ. This CDR3 has 17 amino acids. V was trimmed by 1 base and J by 10 bases, leaving 26 bases between them. CDR3 residues: CASSLTYGRIVGGLYTF. The CDR3 nucleotides are TGCGCCAGCAGCTTGACCTACGGACGGATCGTTGGGGGACTCTACACCTTC.

The CDR3 DNA reads TGTGCCAGCAGCAACCTGGACAGGGCCAATCATAGCAATCAGCCCCAGCATTTT. This encodes CASSNLDRANHSNQPQHF. The chain has TRBV21-1 and TRBJ1-5; the D segment call TRBD1 is taken from the table without a DNA check. TRBV21-1 is recorded as a pseudogene. CDR3 length: 18 residues.